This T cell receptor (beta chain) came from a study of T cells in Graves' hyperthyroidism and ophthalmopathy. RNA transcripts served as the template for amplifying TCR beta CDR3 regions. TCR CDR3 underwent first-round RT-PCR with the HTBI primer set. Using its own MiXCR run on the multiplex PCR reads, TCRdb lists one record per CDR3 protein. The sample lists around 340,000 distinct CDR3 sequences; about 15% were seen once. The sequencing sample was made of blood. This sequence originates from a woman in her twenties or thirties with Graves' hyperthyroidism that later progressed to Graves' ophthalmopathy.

CDR3 amino acids: CASSLGDRGLDTQYF. The CDR3 nucleotides read TGTGCCAGCAGCTTGGGGGACAGGGGGCTGGATACGCAGTATTTT. The chain is built from TRBV11-2 and TRBJ2-3; 12 nucleotides match TRBD1. The CDR3 has 15 amino acids. The germline V gene encodes CDR1 SGHAT and CDR2 FQNNGV. The J segment lost 6 bases and the V segment lost 3 bases, leaving 4 bases of the junction unmatched.